The entry that follows covers one TCR beta chain sequence. What it binds is unknown. These donors were members of the 120-subject validation cohort, a group separate from the approximately 700-subject first cohort. Only in-frame clones appear in the TCRdb table, and some are missing; sequencing was by immunoSEQ multiplex PCR. The data contain 150,000 to 180,000 clones, around nine tenths of them singletons. The CDR3 spans 13 residues. The germline CDR1 and CDR2 sequences are SGHTA and FQGNSA. Trimming removed 3 bases from V and 5 bases from J, with 10 bases in between. The sample originates from a study of cytomegalovirus exposure and HLA in healthy donors. For the study at large: The roughly 110 validation repertoires used the same platform as the 550 to 800 first-cohort repertoires (as reported by a later analysis). General study points: Cytomegalovirus-associated TCR beta chains were listed, numbering 150 to 200. Accounts indicate the classifier identified cytomegalovirus status with strong specificity and sensitivity.

The source is a man aged 18 to 30 in good health and CMV-seropositive. Material for sequencing was PBMCs. The chain links TRBV7-2 to TRBJ1-2; D is undetermined. The CDR3 DNA reads as TGTGCCAGCAGCTTTAATTCGGGGTATGGCTACACCTTC. The encoded protein is CASSFNSGYGYTF.